The 30 T cell receptor beta chains given below trace back to one sample, sequenced in a study of blood T cells in healthy people across ages. PCR was performed a second time for roughly 7 to 12 cycles using a sample-barcoded 5' primer and a J-beta primer mix. TCRdb redid the calling of the 5' RACE reads with MiXCR, one entry per CDR3 protein. The sample consists of roughly 680,000 distinct CDR3 sequences, 49% of them appearing once. Sequencing used blood. Source of these receptors: a woman aged 55-69 years in good health.

This clonotype was seen a single time. The chain combines TRBV5-6 with TRBJ1-5; possible D gene TRBD1, 6 bases. Germline CDR1 is SGHDT and CDR2 is YYEEEE. V lost 3 bases, J lost 0 bases, and 13 bases lay in between. The CDR3 is 16 residues long. As DNA, the CDR3 is TGTGCCAGCAGCTGGGGGGCGGTTAATAGCAATCAGCCCCAGCATTTT. Translated, it gives CASSWGAVNSNQPQHF.

The J gene is TRBJ2-2, the V gene TRBV25-1; 7 bases map to TRBD2. Germline CDR1 reads MGHDK; CDR2 reads SYGVNS. The junction had 15 bases not matched to a gene; V was cut back by 10 bases and J by 4 bases. This CDR3 region has 16 residues. The CDR3 DNA sequence: TGTGCCACGAGGGGAACTAGCGAGGTGTTCACCGGGGAGCTGTTTTTT. It is translated as CATRGTSEVFTGELFF. Full variable domain (remainder filled in from reference TRBV25-1 and TRBJ2-2): EADIYQTPRYLVIGTGKKITLECSQTMGHDKMYWYQQDPGMELHLIHYSYGVNSTEKGDLSSESTVSRIRTEHFPLTLESARPSHTSQYLCATRGTSEVFTGELFFGEGSRLTVL.

V is TRBV5-1 and J is TRBJ2-5; perhaps TRBD1 as D (6 bases). The V end lost 3 bases, the J end lost 11 bases, and 20 bases lay between the germline ends. Germline values: CDR1 SGHRS, CDR2 YFSETQ. The CDR3 totals 14 residues. The CDR3 bases are TGCGCCAGCAGCTGGGGGACAAACAACAATGAGCAGTACTTC. It translates to CASSWGTNNNEQYF. Variable domain in full (rest from reference TRBV5-1 and TRBJ2-5): KAGVTQTPRYLIKTRGQQVTLSCSPISGHRSVSWYQQTPGQGLQFLFEYFSETQRNKGNFPGRFSGRQFSNSRSEMNVSTLELGDSALYLCASSWGTNNNEQYFGPGTRLLVL.

In nucleotides, the CDR3 is TGTGCCAGCAGCTTAGAAGAACCGGGACTGATGGGACCAGAAGAGACCCAGTACTTC. Amino acids: CASSLEEPGLMGPEETQYF. The chain is built from TRBV7-2 and TRBJ2-5, with TRBD2 as a possible D gene (6 bases). CDR1 is SGHTA and CDR2 is FQGNSA in the germline V gene. The V end lost 1 base, the J end lost 3 bases, and 24 bases lay between the germline ends. The CDR3 consists of 19 residues.

The chain carries TRBV20-1 and TRBJ2-1; tentatively, D is TRBD2 (7 bases). V was shortened by 5 bases and J by 2 bases, with 13 bases between the two germline ends. The germline CDR1 and CDR2 sequences are DFQATT and SNEGSKA (reference sequence). The CDR3 sequence is 14 residues long. The CDR3 sequence is CSAPRGRAYNEQFF. The CDR3 bases are TGCAGTGCTCCAAGGGGGAGGGCCTACAATGAGCAGTTCTTC.

V usage is TRBV7-2 and J usage is TRBJ2-3, with D possibly being TRBD1 (6 bases). V was trimmed by 4 bases and J by 6 bases, leaving 17 bases between them. Germline values: CDR1 SGHTA, CDR2 FQGNSA. The CDR3 length is 15 residues. The CDR3 DNA is TGTGCCAGCAGCTCCTACAGGGTCCCGGTTGATACGCAGTATTTT. As protein: CASSSYRVPVDTQYF. The full variable domain, its missing parts supplied by reference TRBV7-2 and TRBJ2-3, is GAGVSQSPSNKVTEKGKDVELRCDPISGHTALYWYRQSLGQGLEFLIYFQGNSAPDKSGLPSDRFSAERTGGSVSTLTIQRTQQEDSAVYLCASSSYRVPVDTQYFGPGTRLTVL.

The chain uses TRBV7-2 and TRBJ1-2; TRBD1 matches 7 bases. Trimming cost V 5 bases and J 4 bases; bases outside gene matches: 13. CDR1 is SGHTA and CDR2 is FQGNSA in the germline V gene. The CDR3 spans 16 residues. CDR3 coding DNA: TGTGCCAGCAGCCCTCGAGCGGGGAGGGGGCTCTATGGCTACACCTTC. Amino acid sequence: CASSPRAGRGLYGYTF.

The chain carries TRBV6-2 or TRBV6-3 and TRBJ2-1; 7 positions agree with TRBD2. CDR3 length equals 16 residues. CDR1 is MNHEY, CDR2 SVGEGT, per germline. J gave up 1 base and V 6 bases, and 9 bases lay outside the gene matches. CDR3 in amino acids: CASSHAGARSYNEQFF. CDR3 DNA: TGTGCCAGCAGCCACGCGGGAGCTAGGTCCTACAATGAGCAGTTCTTC.

The V gene is TRBV6-5, the J gene TRBJ2-1; D remains ambiguous. The CDR3 covers 13 residues. V lost 4 bases and J lost 2, with 6 bases in between. From germline, CDR1 is MNHEY and CDR2 SVGAGI. CDR3 region: CASSSTTYNEQFF. DNA of the CDR3: TGTGCCAGCAGTTCCACGACCTACAATGAGCAGTTCTTC.

This sequence joins TRBV5-4 and TRBJ2-7; 8 bases agree with TRBD2. Germline lookup yields CDR1 SGHNT and CDR2 YYREEE (reference sequence). V shed 4 bases and J 6 bases; nucleotides not matched to a gene: 6. The length of the CDR3 is 13 residues. DNA for the CDR3: TGTGCCAGCAGCACCAGCGGGGGCCTCGAGCAGTACTTC. The encoded protein is CASSTSGGLEQYF.

This chain joins TRBV5-1 and TRBJ2-7, with 7 positions matching TRBD1. V lost 0 bases and J lost 1; bases outside the gene matches: 1. The CDR3 contains 14 residues. Germline assignment: CDR1 SGHRS and CDR2 YFSETQ. CDR3 sequence reads: CASSLVGQSYEQYF. The CDR3 coding sequence is TGCGCCAGCAGCTTGGTGGGACAGTCCTACGAGCAGTACTTC.

The rearrangement links TRBV29-1 to TRBJ2-1, with D possibly being TRBD1 or TRBD2 (6 bases each). Germline assignment: CDR1 SQVTM and CDR2 ANQGSEA. Trimming shortened V by 1 base and J by 8 bases, and 21 bases separated the two germline ends. CDR3 length: 16 amino acids. This chain's CDR3 is CSVEGGARALYYEQFF. The CDR3 DNA follows: TGCAGCGTTGAAGGGGGGGCTCGCGCACTTTACTATGAGCAGTTCTTC.

The chain links TRBV3-1 to TRBJ1-1; D is perhaps TRBD1 (5 bases). Germline V gives CDR1 LGHDT, CDR2 YNNKEL (reference sequence). There are 12 residues in the CDR3. V was clipped by 8 bases and J by 5 bases, with 12 bases between them. The CDR3 region is CASGRWGTEAFF. CDR3 bases: TGTGCCAGCGGGCGGTGGGGGACTGAAGCTTTCTTT.

This clonotype was seen a handful of times. The chain joins TRBV4-2 to TRBJ1-5; 9 bases agree with TRBD1. V lost 1 base to trimming and J lost 5 bases; unmatched junction nucleotides: 6. The germline gives CDR1 LGHNA, CDR2 YNFKEQ. CDR3 length equals 16 residues. CDR3 amino acids: CASSQAPGQGHQPQHF. The CDR3 region has the DNA TGTGCCAGCAGCCAAGCCCCGGGACAGGGACATCAGCCCCAGCATTTT.

The CDR3 bases are TGTGCCAGCAGCTTAAAGGGGGACCGCGGCGGCTACACCTTC. This codes for CASSLKGDRGGYTF. The V and J genes are TRBV7-9 and TRBJ1-2; D is possibly TRBD1 (6 bases). V lost 2 bases to trimming and J lost 8 bases, with 15 bases between them. The CDR3 covers 14 residues. Per the germline V gene, CDR1 is SEHNR and CDR2 is FQNEAQ (reference sequence).

This clonotype was seen only a few times. This rearrangement joins TRBV20-1 to TRBJ2-1; the match to TRBD1 covers 7 bases. CDR3 length: 14 amino acids. Trimming removed 1 base from V and 6 bases from J; junction bases left unmatched: 6. CDR1 is DFQATT, CDR2 SNEGSKA, per germline (reference sequence). The CDR3 loop reads CSARVGTEGNEQFF. The CDR3 DNA reads as TGCAGTGCTAGAGTGGGGACAGAGGGCAATGAGCAGTTCTTC.

The rearrangement links TRBV13 to TRBJ2-1; 12 bases line up with TRBD1. This CDR3 is 17 amino acids long. With V trimmed by 4 bases and J by 5 bases, 9 bases remained unmatched. The germline V gene encodes CDR1 PRHDT and CDR2 FYEKMQ (reference sequence). CDR3 residues: CASSWISGQGAHNEQFF. The CDR3 DNA reads TGTGCCAGCAGCTGGATTTCGGGACAGGGGGCTCACAATGAGCAGTTCTTC. Complete variable domain (other parts from reference TRBV13 and TRBJ2-1): AAGVIQSPRHLIKEKRETATLKCYPIPRHDTVYWYQQGPGQDPQFLISFYEKMQSDKGSIPDRFSAQQFSDYHSELNMSSLELGDSALYFCASSWISGQGAHNEQFFGPGTRLTVL.

This chain joins TRBV20-1 and TRBJ2-3; 12 positions match TRBD2. Trimming took 1 base from V and 2 from J; bases not matched to a gene: 4. The germline V gene encodes CDR1 DFQATT and CDR2 SNEGSKA (reference sequence). CDR3 length: 16 residues. CDR3 bases: TGCAGTGCTAGAGCTAGCGGGAGGGGGCTCACAGATACGCAGTATTTT. Its translation is CSARASGRGLTDTQYF.

This clonotype was counted a few times. J is TRBJ2-2 and V is TRBV7-3; the D gene is possibly TRBD2 (5 bases). Germline V gene sequence: CDR1 SGHTA, CDR2 FQGTGA. The CDR3 is made up of 13 amino acids. Trimming took off 5 bases at V and 6 bases at J, with 10 bases between the two ends. CDR3 sequence (DNA): TGTGCCAGCAGCCCCGGAGGAGCCGGGGAGCTGTTTTTT. Protein sequence: CASSPGGAGELFF.

J is TRBJ2-7 and V is TRBV28; 16 bases line up with TRBD2. Germline V gene sequence: CDR1 MDHEN, CDR2 SYDVKM. The CDR3 consists of 18 residues. Trimming at V came to 6 bases and at J to 0 bases, leaving 8 bases not matched to a gene. CDR3 region: CASSDPGLAGGSSYEQYF. DNA of the CDR3: TGTGCCAGCAGCGACCCGGGACTAGCGGGAGGGAGCTCCTACGAGCAGTACTTC.

This clonotype was counted a few times. The rearrangement links TRBV4-3 to TRBJ2-7, with TRBD2 as a possible D gene (6 bases). The CDR3 is 15 residues long. V was trimmed by 0 bases and J by 5 bases, leaving 14 bases between them. Germline V CDR1 and CDR2: LGHNA, YSLEER. CDR3 region: CASSQEGRTFDEQYF. The CDR3 coding sequence is TGCGCCAGCAGCCAAGAGGGGAGGACCTTCGACGAGCAGTACTTC.

The table lists this clonotype with a few counts. The chain is built from TRBV30 and TRBJ1-4, with 7 bases that match TRBD1. V shed 3 bases, J shed 10 bases, and the junction held 8 bases outside the gene matches. This CDR3 is 13 amino acids long. Germline CDR1 GTSNPN, CDR2 SVGIG (reference sequence). CDR3 DNA: TGTGCCTGGAGCCTAGACAGGGACCGAAAACTGTTTTTT. Its translation is CAWSLDRDRKLFF.

This clonotype was detected only a few times. The chain carries TRBV3-1 and TRBJ2-7; D unresolved. Per germline, CDR1 LGHDT and CDR2 YNNKEL (reference sequence). V lost 0 bases and J 0 bases, leaving 12 bases between the germline ends. There are 16 residues in the CDR3. In nucleotides, the CDR3 is TGTGCCAGCAGCCAAGAAAGTCAGGCGTCCTCCTACGAGCAGTACTTC. Translation gives CASSQESQASSYEQYF.

V and J are TRBV2 and TRBJ2-7, with 7 positions matching TRBD2. In germline, CDR1 is SNHLY, CDR2 FYNNEI. Germline trimming cut 6 bases from V and 3 bases from J; bases unmatched to any gene: 8. The CDR3 consists of 14 residues. DNA for the CDR3: TGTGCCAGCAGAGCGGGACCGACCTTCTACGAGCAGTACTTC. Protein product: CASRAGPTFYEQYF.

This clonotype turned up a few times. The V call is TRBV15, the J call TRBJ2-5, with D perhaps TRBD2 (6 bases). V dropped 0 bases and J dropped 11 bases, with 19 bases sitting between them. CDR3 length: 15 amino acids. In germline, CDR1 is LNHNV, CDR2 YYDKDF (reference sequence). The CDR3: CATSRDQGGNWEQYF. In DNA, the CDR3 is TGTGCCACCAGCAGAGATCAGGGCGGGAATTGGGAGCAGTACTTC.

The rearrangement links TRBV28 to TRBJ1-3; D remains unclear. The CDR3 length is 15 residues. Germline lookup yields CDR1 MDHEN and CDR2 SYDVKM. The V end was cut by 0 bases, the J end by 0 bases, with 6 bases between. In nucleotides, the CDR3 is TGTGCCAGCAGTTTATGGGAGAGCTCTGGAAACACCATATATTTT. It yields the protein CASSLWESSGNTIYF.

V is TRBV6-2 or TRBV6-3 and J is TRBJ2-7, with D perhaps matching TRBD1 (6 bases). V lost 2 bases and J lost 2, with 10 bases in between. CDR1 and CDR2 from the germline V gene are MNHEY and SVGEGT. There are 14 residues in the CDR3. CDR3 coding DNA: TGTGCCAGCAGTTACGCTCAGGGGCCCTACGAGCAGTACTTC. Amino acids: CASSYAQGPYEQYF.

The chain couples TRBV7-2 to TRBJ2-7; possible D gene TRBD2, 5 bases. This CDR3 contains 15 residues. V lost 1 base and J lost 7, with 17 bases in between. CDR1 is SGHTA, CDR2 FQGNSA, per germline. The DNA of the CDR3 is TGTGCCAGCAGCTTAGACGGGATAGCCTCAAGGGAGCAGTACTTC. Its translation: CASSLDGIASREQYF.

The rearrangement joins TRBV12-3 or TRBV12-4 to TRBJ2-5, with 10 bases matching TRBD1. Germline trimming cut 6 bases from V and 11 bases from J; bases unmatched to any gene: 18. The CDR3 consists of 16 residues. The CDR3 loop reads CASSFDRGREYNEQYF. CDR3 DNA: TGTGCCAGCAGCTTCGACAGGGGGCGCGAATACAATGAGCAGTACTTC.

V usage is TRBV12-3 or TRBV12-4 and J usage is TRBJ2-4; D is unresolved. V gave up 8 bases and J gave up 0 bases, with 14 bases separating them. CDR3 length equals 15 residues. For the CDR3, the DNA is TGTGCCAGCGGGCACGGTACCGAAGCCAAAAACATTCAGTACTTC. Translated: CASGHGTEAKNIQYF.